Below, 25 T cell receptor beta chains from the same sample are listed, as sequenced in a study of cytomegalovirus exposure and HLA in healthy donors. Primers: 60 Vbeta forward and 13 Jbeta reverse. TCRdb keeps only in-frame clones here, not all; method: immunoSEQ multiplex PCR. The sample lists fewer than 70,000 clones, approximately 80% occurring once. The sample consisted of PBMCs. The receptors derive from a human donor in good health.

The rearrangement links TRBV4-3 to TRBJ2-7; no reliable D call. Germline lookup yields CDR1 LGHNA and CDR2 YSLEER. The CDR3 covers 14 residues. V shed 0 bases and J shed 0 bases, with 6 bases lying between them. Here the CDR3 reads CASSQEPGSYEQYF. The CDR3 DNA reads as TGCGCCAGCAGCCAAGAACCAGGCTCCTACGAGCAGTACTTC.

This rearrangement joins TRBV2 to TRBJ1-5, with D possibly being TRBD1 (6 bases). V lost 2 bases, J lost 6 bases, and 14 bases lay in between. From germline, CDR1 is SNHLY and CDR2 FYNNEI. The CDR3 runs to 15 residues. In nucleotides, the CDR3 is TGTGCCAGCAGTGAAAGGCAGGGGAGAGGTCAGCCCCAGCATTTT. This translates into CASSERQGRGQPQHF.

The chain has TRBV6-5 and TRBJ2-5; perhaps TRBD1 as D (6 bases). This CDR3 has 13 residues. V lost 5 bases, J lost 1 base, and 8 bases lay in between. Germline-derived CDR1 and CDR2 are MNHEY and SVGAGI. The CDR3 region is CASSRTVQETQYF. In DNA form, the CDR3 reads TGTGCCAGCAGTAGGACAGTCCAAGAGACCCAGTACTTC.

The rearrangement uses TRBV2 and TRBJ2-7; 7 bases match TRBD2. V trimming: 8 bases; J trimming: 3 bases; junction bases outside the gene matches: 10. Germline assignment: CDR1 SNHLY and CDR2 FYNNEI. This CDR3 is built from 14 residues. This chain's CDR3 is CASLWGLTIYEQYF. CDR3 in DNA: TGTGCCAGCCTTTGGGGACTAACCATCTACGAGCAGTACTTC.

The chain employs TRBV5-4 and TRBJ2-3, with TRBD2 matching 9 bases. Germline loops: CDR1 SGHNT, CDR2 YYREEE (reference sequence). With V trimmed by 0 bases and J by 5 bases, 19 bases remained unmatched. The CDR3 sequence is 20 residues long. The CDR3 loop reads CASSLAGFASGATGVDTQYF. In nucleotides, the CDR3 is TGTGCCAGCAGCTTGGCCGGTTTTGCTAGCGGGGCCACAGGGGTAGATACGCAGTATTTT.

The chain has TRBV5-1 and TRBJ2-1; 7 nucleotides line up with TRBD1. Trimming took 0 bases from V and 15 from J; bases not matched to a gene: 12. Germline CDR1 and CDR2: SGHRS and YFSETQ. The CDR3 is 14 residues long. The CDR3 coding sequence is TGCGCCAGCAGCTTGGATCTTCGGACAGGTAGTTTGTTCTTC. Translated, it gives CASSLDLRTGSLFF.

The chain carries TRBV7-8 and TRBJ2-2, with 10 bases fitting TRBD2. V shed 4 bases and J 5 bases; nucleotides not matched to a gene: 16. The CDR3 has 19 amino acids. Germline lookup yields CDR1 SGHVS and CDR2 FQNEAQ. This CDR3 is CASSSRLPWSGRATGELFF. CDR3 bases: TGTGCCAGCAGCTCCCGTCTCCCTTGGAGCGGGAGGGCGACCGGGGAGCTGTTTTTT. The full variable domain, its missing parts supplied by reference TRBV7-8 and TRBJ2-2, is GAGVSQSPRYKVAKRGQDVALRCDPISGHVSLFWYQQALGQGPEFLTYFQNEAQLDKSGLPSDRFFAERPEGSVSTLKIQRTQQEDSAVYLCASSSRLPWSGRATGELFFGEGSRLTVL.

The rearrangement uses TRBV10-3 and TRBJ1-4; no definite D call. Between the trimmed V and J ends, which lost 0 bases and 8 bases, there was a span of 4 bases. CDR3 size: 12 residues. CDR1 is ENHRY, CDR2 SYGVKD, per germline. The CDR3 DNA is TGTGCCATCAGTGAGTCTTCGGAAAAACTGTTTTTT. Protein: CAISESSEKLFF.

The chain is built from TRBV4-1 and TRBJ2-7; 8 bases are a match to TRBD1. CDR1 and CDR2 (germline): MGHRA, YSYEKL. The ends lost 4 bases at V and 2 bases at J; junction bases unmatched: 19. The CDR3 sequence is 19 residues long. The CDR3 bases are TGCGCCAGCAGCCTAACACAGGGGGGCTTATTTATGGGAACCTACGAGCAGTACTTC. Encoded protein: CASSLTQGGLFMGTYEQYF.

CDR3 in amino acids: CASSLDPGQVEKLFF. The CDR3 DNA follows: TGTGCCAGCAGCTTGGACCCGGGACAGGTTGAAAAACTGTTTTTT. This chain links TRBV5-4 with TRBJ1-4; 8 bases are shared with TRBD1. The V and J ends lost 0 bases and 7 bases, in that order; junction bases with no gene match: 5. The CDR3 is 15 residues long. In germline, CDR1 is SGHNT, CDR2 YYREEE (reference sequence).

This CDR3 reads CASSSAGQGAGEQYF. DNA of the CDR3: TGTGCCAGCAGTTCCGCGGGACAGGGGGCGGGTGAGCAGTACTTC. The chain is built from TRBV28 and TRBJ2-7; TRBD1 aligns across 12 bases. Losses at the gene ends were 4 bases for V and 7 bases for J; bases not matched to a gene: 8. Germline V gene data show CDR1 as MDHEN and CDR2 as SYDVKM. The CDR3 has 15 residues.

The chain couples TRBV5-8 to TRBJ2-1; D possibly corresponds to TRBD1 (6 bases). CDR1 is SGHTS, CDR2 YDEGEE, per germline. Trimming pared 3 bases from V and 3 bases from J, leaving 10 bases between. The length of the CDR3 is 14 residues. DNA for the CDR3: TGTGCCAGCAGCTCCCGGGACAACTACAATGAGCAGTTCTTC. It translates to CASSSRDNYNEQFF.

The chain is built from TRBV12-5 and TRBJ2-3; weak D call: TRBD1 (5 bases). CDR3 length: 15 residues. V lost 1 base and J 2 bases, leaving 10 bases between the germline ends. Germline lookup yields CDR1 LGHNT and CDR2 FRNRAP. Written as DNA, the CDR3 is TGTGCTAGTGGTTTGGGACAGTCGATCACAGATACGCAGTATTTT. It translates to CASGLGQSITDTQYF. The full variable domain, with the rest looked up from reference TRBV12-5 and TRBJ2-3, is DARVTQTPRHKVTEMGQEVTMRCQPILGHNTVFWYRQTMMQGLELLAYFRNRAPLDDSGMPKDRFSAEMPDATLATLKIQPSEPRDSAVYFCASGLGQSITDTQYFGPGTRLTVL.

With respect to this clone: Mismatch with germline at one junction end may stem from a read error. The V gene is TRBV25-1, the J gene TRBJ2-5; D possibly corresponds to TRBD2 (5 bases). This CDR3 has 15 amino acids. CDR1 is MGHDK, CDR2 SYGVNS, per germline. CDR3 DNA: TGTGCCAGCGGTGAAATCGGGATTGAACAAGAGGCCCAGTACTTC. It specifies CASGEIGIEQEAQYF.

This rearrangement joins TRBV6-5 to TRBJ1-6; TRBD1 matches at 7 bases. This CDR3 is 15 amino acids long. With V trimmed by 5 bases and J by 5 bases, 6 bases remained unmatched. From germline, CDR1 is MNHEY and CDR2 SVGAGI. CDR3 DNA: TGTGCCAGCAGTCGGACAGGCCCAAATAATTCACCCCTCCACTTT. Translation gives CASSRTGPNNSPLHF.

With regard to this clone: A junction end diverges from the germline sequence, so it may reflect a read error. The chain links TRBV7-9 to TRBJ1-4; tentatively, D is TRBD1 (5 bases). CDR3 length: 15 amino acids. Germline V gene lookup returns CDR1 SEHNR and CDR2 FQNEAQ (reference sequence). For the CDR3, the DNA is TGTTCCAGCAGCTTAGTGGGGGAGGCTAATGAAAAACTGTTTTTT. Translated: CSSSLVGEANEKLFF.

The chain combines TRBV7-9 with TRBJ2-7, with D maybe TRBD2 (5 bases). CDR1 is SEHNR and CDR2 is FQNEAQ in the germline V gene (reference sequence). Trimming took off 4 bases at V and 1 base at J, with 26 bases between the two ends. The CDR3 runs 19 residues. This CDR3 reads CASSSHRRAEPERSYEQYF. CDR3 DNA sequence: TGTGCCAGCAGCTCCCACCGGCGGGCAGAGCCCGAGCGGTCCTACGAGCAGTACTTC.

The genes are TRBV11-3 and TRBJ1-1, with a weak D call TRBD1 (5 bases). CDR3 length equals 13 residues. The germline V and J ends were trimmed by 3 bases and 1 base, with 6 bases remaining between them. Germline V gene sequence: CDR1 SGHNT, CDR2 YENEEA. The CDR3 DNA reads TGTGCCAGCAGCTTTGACAGGAACACTGAAGCTTTCTTT. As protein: CASSFDRNTEAFF.

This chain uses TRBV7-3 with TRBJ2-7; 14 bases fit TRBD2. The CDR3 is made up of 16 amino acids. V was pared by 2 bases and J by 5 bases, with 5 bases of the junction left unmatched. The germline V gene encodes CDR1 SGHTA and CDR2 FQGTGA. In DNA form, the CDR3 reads TGTGCCAGCAGCTTATTTGGGGGACTAGCGGGAGACGAGCAGTACTTC. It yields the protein CASSLFGGLAGDEQYF.

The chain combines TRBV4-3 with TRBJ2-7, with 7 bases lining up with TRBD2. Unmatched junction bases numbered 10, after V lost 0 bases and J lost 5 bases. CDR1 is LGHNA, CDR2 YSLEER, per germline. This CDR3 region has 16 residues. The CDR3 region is CASSQDWGGGLDEQYF. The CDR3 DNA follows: TGCGCCAGCAGCCAAGATTGGGGGGGTGGTTTAGACGAGCAGTACTTC.

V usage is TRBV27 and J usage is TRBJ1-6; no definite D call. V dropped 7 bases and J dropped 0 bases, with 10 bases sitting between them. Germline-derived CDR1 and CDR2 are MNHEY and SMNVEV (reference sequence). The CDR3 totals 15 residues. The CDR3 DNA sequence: TGTGCCAGCACCCCCGGTAGCTCCTATAATTCACCCCTCCACTTT. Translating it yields CASTPGSSYNSPLHF.

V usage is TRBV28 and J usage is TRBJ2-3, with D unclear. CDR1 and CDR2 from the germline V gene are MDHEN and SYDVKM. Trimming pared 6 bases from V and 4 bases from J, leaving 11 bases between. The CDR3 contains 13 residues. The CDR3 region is CASSPNPPDTQYF. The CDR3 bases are TGTGCCAGCAGCCCTAACCCCCCAGATACGCAGTATTTT.

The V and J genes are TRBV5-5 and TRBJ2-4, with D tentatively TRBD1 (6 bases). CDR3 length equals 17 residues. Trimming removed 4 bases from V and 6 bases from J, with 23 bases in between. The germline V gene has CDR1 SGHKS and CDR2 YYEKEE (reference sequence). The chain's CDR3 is CASSPPTGWGRGNIQYF. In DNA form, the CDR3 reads TGTGCCAGCAGCCCCCCAACAGGGTGGGGAAGGGGAAACATTCAGTACTTC.

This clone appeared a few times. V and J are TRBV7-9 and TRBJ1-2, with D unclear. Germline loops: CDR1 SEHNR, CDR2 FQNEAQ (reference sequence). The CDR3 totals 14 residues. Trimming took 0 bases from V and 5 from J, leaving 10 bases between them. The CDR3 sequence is CASSLAPGVYGYTF. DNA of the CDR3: TGTGCCAGCAGCTTAGCCCCAGGTGTTTATGGCTACACCTTC.

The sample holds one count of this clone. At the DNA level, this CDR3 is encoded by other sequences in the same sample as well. CDR3 in amino acids: CAISDVRQGAYEQYF. The CDR3, as DNA: TGTGCCATCAGTGACGTCCGCCAGGGGGCATACGAGCAGTACTTC. The V call is TRBV10-3, the J call TRBJ2-7; 8 positions agree with TRBD1. Germline V lookup: CDR1 ENHRY, CDR2 SYGVKD. Trimming cost V 3 bases and J 4 bases; bases outside gene matches: 8. This CDR3 comprises 15 residues.